Listed below are T cell receptor beta chains from one sample, sequenced in a study of technical replicates of blood from a handful of donors. Profiling relied on immunoSEQ multiplex PCR, and the TCRdb table lists in-frame clones only, not all of them. Among roughly 56,000 clones listed, around 87% were seen once. Sequenced: PBMCs. Receptor source: a human donor in good health. Some clones in this sample may be carry-over from other donors' samples. Each CDR3 is given with its conserved first and last residue. The D gene is left open where the match is weak. Clone size is shown for a subset of rows, as once, few, many or a class of expanded clone.

CDR3nt	CDR3aa	j_gene	v_gene	abundance	d_gene
TGTGCCAGCAGTCATGAACAGGGCAGTAGCAATCAGCCCCAGCATTTT	CASSHEQGSSNQPQHF	TRBJ1-5	TRBV7-8	.	.
TGCGCCAGCAGTGAGTCGGGACTAGCGGTCTACAATGAGCAGTTCTTC	CASSESGLAVYNEQFF	TRBJ2-1	TRBV10-2	.	TRBD2
TGTGCCAGCAGCCAAGGACAGGGGGCCTCCTACGAGCAGTACTTC	CASSQGQGASYEQYF	TRBJ2-7	TRBV7-7	once	TRBD1
TGTGCCAGCACCAGCCGGGGGGGTCCCTATGGCTACACCTTC	CASTSRGGPYGYTF	TRBJ1-2	TRBV7-2	once	.
TGTGCCAGTAGTATCTCCGGGGACAGGGTCTATGGCTACACCTTC	CASSISGDRVYGYTF	TRBJ1-2	TRBV19	.	TRBD1
TGTGCCAGCAGCTTACTAGCGGGAGCGTACAATGAGCAGTTCTTC	CASSLLAGAYNEQFF	TRBJ2-1	TRBV7-2	once	TRBD2
TGTGCCAGCAGTTTTTTACAGGGGGGACGGACTGAAGCTTTCTTT	CASSFLQGGRTEAFF	TRBJ1-1	TRBV6-6	few	TRBD1
TGTGCCAGCTCGCAAACAGGGGCACCCTACGAGCAGTACTTC	CASSQTGAPYEQYF	TRBJ2-7	TRBV18	few	TRBD1
TGTGCCAGCAGTTTGCAGGAAAGCTACGAGCAGTACTTC	CASSLQESYEQYF	TRBJ2-7	TRBV27	.	.
TGTGCCAGCAGCACGACTAGCGGGATAGCCTACGAGCAGTACTTC	CASSTTSGIAYEQYF	TRBJ2-7	TRBV7-2	.	TRBD2
TGTGCCAGCAGCTTTTTGGGGGGTGTGGGCTACACCTTC	CASSFLGGVGYTF	TRBJ1-2	TRBV5-6	.	.
TGTGCCAGCAGGGATACCTACAGGGGGCGCGGAAACACCATATATTTT	CASRDTYRGRGNTIYF	TRBJ1-3	TRBV13	.	TRBD1
TGTGCCAGCTCACCTCAAGGTAGCGGGGGTTCCACAGATACGCAGTATTTT	CASSPQGSGGSTDTQYF	TRBJ2-3	TRBV18	.	TRBD2
TGTGCCAGCAGCGATAGCGGTGCTAGCACAGATACGCAGTATTTT	CASSDSGASTDTQYF	TRBJ2-3	TRBV7-2	.	.
TGCAGCGTTGAAATTGGGGGGGATGAGCCCCAGCATTTT	CSVEIGGDEPQHF	TRBJ1-5	TRBV29-1	.	.
TGTGCCAGTAGTAGCAGGGGTTACACTGAAGCTTTCTTT	CASSSRGYTEAFF	TRBJ1-1	TRBV19	.	.
TGCGCCAGCAGCCAAGAAGGGACTAGTAGTGATCTGTACGAGTACAATGAGCAGTTCTTC	CASSQEGTSSDLYEYNEQFF	TRBJ2-1	TRBV4-3	.	TRBD2
TGTGCCACCAGCAGAGATGAAGGAGCGGGAGGGCCCCACAATGAGCAGTTCTTC	CATSRDEGAGGPHNEQFF	TRBJ2-1	TRBV15	once	TRBD2
TGCGCCAGCAGCCAAGGAGGCAGGGGATGGGCACCCCTCCACTTT	CASSQGGRGWAPLHF	TRBJ1-6	TRBV4-3	.	.
TGTGCCATCAGTGAGAACAGGGGCGAGCAGTACTTC	CAISENRGEQYF	TRBJ2-7	TRBV10-3	.	TRBD1
TGTGCCAGCAGAATGACAGGGGTTAACTATGGCTACACCTTC	CASRMTGVNYGYTF	TRBJ1-2	TRBV6-5	.	TRBD1
TGTGCCAGCAGGGTCGGTGCAAATTCACCCCTCCACTTT	CASRVGANSPLHF	TRBJ1-6	TRBV2	.	.
TGTGCCAGCAGACTAGGGGTAGTCAGGGGGCTTGACAATCAGCCCCAGCATTTT	CASRLGVVRGLDNQPQHF	TRBJ1-5	TRBV28	.	TRBD1
TGTGCCAGCAGCTTCAACGGTGAGCAGTTCTTC	CASSFNGEQFF	TRBJ2-1	TRBV5-4	.	.
TGTGCCATCAGTGAGGCTCCAGGGGGTAGAAGCAATCAGCCCCAGCATTTT	CAISEAPGGRSNQPQHF	TRBJ1-5	TRBV10-3	.	TRBD1
TGTGCCAGCAGCCCCAGACCCCGAGGTATGGATGAGCAGTTCTTC	CASSPRPRGMDEQFF	TRBJ2-1	TRBV7-9	.	.
TGTGCCAGCAGACAAGGGAGGGGAGGCAATCAGCCCCAGCATTTT	CASRQGRGGNQPQHF	TRBJ1-5	TRBV6-5	.	.